The subject of this entry is one T cell receptor beta chain. The data derive from a study of blood T cell repertoires in COVID-19. Turning to the study itself: Researchers got acute and convalescent COVID-19 samples from the United States, Italy and Spain.

As handled by the study authors: The assay estimated nucleated cells by amplifying reference gene primers. This table comes from immunoSEQ multiplex PCR, and its TCRdb copy is limited to in-frame clones, with some not included. The V and J calls and the clone size are those of that table, but D and trimming were determined from the DNA. The data hold 15,000 or so clones, with roughly 87% observed a single time. CDR3 length: 14 amino acids. Germline CDR1 and CDR2: SGHDN and FVKESK. V was pared by 4 bases and J by 4 bases, with 13 bases between. The chain carries TRBV14 and TRBJ2-5; D is perhaps TRBD2 (6 bases). The specimen was peripheral blood. The origin of this receptor is a man aged 45-65 years with active COVID-19. As DNA, the CDR3 is TGTGCCAGCAGCCTTCTGACTAGTCCAGAGACCCAGTACTTC. Protein product: CASSLLTSPETQYF.